The entry below gives a single TCR beta chain sequence along with its context. The data belong to a study of cytomegalovirus exposure and HLA in healthy donors. PCR amplification relied on 60 Vbeta primers (plus 13 Jbeta primers). Here immunoSEQ multiplex PCR was the method, and the copy in TCRdb shows in-frame clones only, minus some. This sample has over 50,000 clones; around 75% occur once, and the top ten carry about 53%. The germline V gene has CDR1 SGHTA and CDR2 FQGTGA. V gave up 5 bases and J gave up 0 bases; unmatched junction bases: 10. CDR3 length: 19 residues. The material sequenced was PBMCs. The sequence was obtained from a man in his forties or fifties in good health and CMV-seropositive. This rearrangement joins TRBV7-3 to TRBJ2-3; TRBD2 matches at 14 bases. The CDR3 DNA reads as TGTGCCAGCAGCCTACCGGGACTAGCGGGGGTGGCTAGCACAGATACGCAGTATTTT. Its protein is CASSLPGLAGVASTDTQYF.